The table lists the clone carrying this TCR beta chain with a few counts. The CDR3 is made up of 13 amino acids. With 1 base removed from V and 7 bases from J, the gap between germline ends came to 11 bases. CDR1 is SGHTA, CDR2 FQGTGA, per germline. The sample belongs to a study of blood T cells in healthy people across ages. Sample-barcoded 5' priming and a J-beta primer mix drove a second PCR of roughly 7 to 11 cycles. TCRdb recomputed calls from the 5' RACE reads with MiXCR, one row per CDR3 protein. The sample has 1.4 million to 1.5 million distinct CDR3 sequences, 42% seen once. Specimen: blood. The rearrangement joins TRBV7-3 to TRBJ2-7; a weak D match, TRBD1 (6 bases). This TCR was sampled from a woman aged 18 to 35 in good health. The DNA of the CDR3 is TGTGCCAGCAGCTTAATGGGAACAGGGGAGCAGTACTTC. Protein sequence: CASSLMGTGEQYF.